Presented here are 22 T cell receptor beta chains from one specimen sequenced in a study of blood T cell repertoires in COVID-19. TCRdb's table, derived via immunoSEQ multiplex PCR, lists solely in-frame clones and lacks some. The repertoire holds tens of thousands of clones, with over 55% as singletons. Sequencing was performed on peripheral blood. These receptors came from a woman in her sixties or seventies with COVID-19, enrolled during active disease.

The V gene is TRBV14, the J gene TRBJ1-6, with D uncertain. Trimming shortened V by 2 bases and J by 13 bases, and 9 bases separated the two germline ends. CDR3 length equals 12 residues. Germline V gene lookup returns CDR1 SGHDN and CDR2 FVKESK. CDR3 sequence (DNA): TGTGCCAGCAGCCAACCCCCCAGTCCCCTCCACTTT. Its translation is CASSQPPSPLHF.

J is TRBJ2-1 and V is TRBV19; 8 bases are a match to TRBD1. V trimming: 5 bases; J trimming: 4 bases; junction bases outside the gene matches: 4. The V gene's germline CDR1 is LNHDA and CDR2 SQIVND (reference sequence). The CDR3 is 14 amino acids. The CDR3 DNA reads TGTGCCAGTAGTTCCGGGACAGGATACAATGAGCAGTTCTTC. Protein sequence: CASSSGTGYNEQFF.

The genes are TRBV2 and TRBJ2-1; 7 bases match TRBD2. This CDR3 has 14 amino acids. From germline, CDR1 is SNHLY and CDR2 FYNNEI. V lost 8 bases and J lost 4; bases outside the gene matches: 8. The CDR3 nucleotides read TGTGCCAGCGAACCCGGGACTACATACAATGAGCAGTTCTTC. Protein sequence: CASEPGTTYNEQFF.

The J gene is TRBJ1-5, the V gene TRBV2; D perhaps matches TRBD1 (6 bases). There are 16 residues in the CDR3. CDR1 and CDR2 (germline): SNHLY, FYNNEI. V was trimmed by 5 bases and J by 1 base, leaving 15 bases between them. This chain's CDR3 is CASSPWGLISNQPQHF. The CDR3 DNA reads as TGTGCCAGCAGTCCTTGGGGGCTTATAAGCAATCAGCCCCAGCATTTT.

The chain uses TRBV5-6 and TRBJ1-2; TRBD1 might be the D (6 bases). The length of the CDR3 is 15 residues. In germline, CDR1 is SGHDT, CDR2 YYEEEE. The V end was cut by 7 bases, the J end by 1 base, with 17 bases between. The CDR3: CASGLTGQSNYGYTF. Written as DNA, the CDR3 is TGTGCCAGCGGGCTCACCGGACAGAGTAACTATGGCTACACCTTC.

The CDR3 here is CASSPPGTGGSYGYTF. For the CDR3, the DNA is TGTGCCAGCAGCCCACCCGGGACAGGGGGTTCCTATGGCTACACCTTC. The chain is built from TRBV9 and TRBJ1-2, with 11 bases fitting TRBD1. The CDR3 totals 16 residues. The ends lost 4 bases at V and 4 bases at J; junction bases unmatched: 9. Germline CDR1 and CDR2: SGDLS and YYNGEE.

V gene TRBV19 combines with J gene TRBJ2-6, with TRBD1 matching 8 bases. Germline V gives CDR1 LNHDA, CDR2 SQIVND (reference sequence). V lost 6 bases to trimming and J lost 2 bases; unmatched junction nucleotides: 12. The CDR3 extends over 18 amino acids. CDR3: CASSRGARGQTGANVLTF. CDR3 coding DNA: TGTGCCAGTAGCAGGGGGGCCAGGGGGCAAACTGGGGCCAACGTCCTGACTTTC.

This chain joins TRBV19 and TRBJ2-2; no clear D gene. Germline V gene sequence: CDR1 LNHDA, CDR2 SQIVND (reference sequence). V was shortened by 6 bases and J by 6 bases, with 5 bases between the two germline ends. This CDR3 contains 11 residues. The CDR3 loop is CASRSSGELFF. The DNA for the CDR3 is TGTGCCAGTAGGAGCTCCGGGGAGCTGTTTTTT.

This clone was counted once. The V and J genes are TRBV6-5 and TRBJ1-5; weak D call: TRBD1 (6 bases). This CDR3 comprises 13 residues. V lost 6 bases and J lost 4, with 10 bases in between. Germline CDR1 MNHEY, CDR2 SVGAGI. The CDR3 coding sequence is TGTGCCAGCAGGGACAGCGATAATCAGCCCCAGCATTTT. Encoded protein: CASRDSDNQPQHF.

The chain uses TRBV6-2 or TRBV6-3 and TRBJ2-5, with 8 bases matching TRBD2. The V and J ends lost 5 bases and 4 bases, in that order; junction bases with no gene match: 9. CDR3 length equals 15 residues. CDR1 is MNHEY, CDR2 SVGEGT, per germline. CDR3 sequence: CASSGPGGGRETQYF. The CDR3 bases are TGTGCCAGCAGTGGACCGGGAGGGGGGCGAGAGACCCAGTACTTC.

The chain uses TRBV6-5 and TRBJ1-3; 7 nucleotides agree with TRBD1. With V trimmed by 2 bases and J by 3 bases, 1 base remained unmatched. This CDR3 spans 14 amino acids. Germline lookup yields CDR1 MNHEY and CDR2 SVGAGI. The CDR3 bases are TGTGCCAGCAGTTACGACAGGGATGGAAACACCATATATTTT. It is translated as CASSYDRDGNTIYF.

In its sample, this clone was seen once. This chain links TRBV4-3 with TRBJ2-3; TRBD2 matches at 9 bases. The CDR3 contains 15 residues. V was pared by 5 bases and J by 0 bases, with 3 bases of the junction left unmatched. The germline V gene encodes CDR1 LGHNA and CDR2 YSLEER. CDR3 protein: CASSLAGASTDTQYF. The DNA of the CDR3 is TGCGCCAGCAGCTTAGCGGGAGCGAGCACAGATACGCAGTATTTT.

CDR3 amino acids: CASSPGTGVRTDTQYF. The CDR3 coding sequence is TGTGCCAGCAGCCCCGGCACAGGGGTTAGGACAGATACGCAGTATTTT. The chain carries TRBV7-9 and TRBJ2-3; 7 positions match TRBD1. The length of the CDR3 is 16 residues. Losses at the gene ends were 5 bases for V and 3 bases for J; bases not matched to a gene: 11. CDR1 and CDR2 (germline): SEHNR, FQNEAQ (reference sequence).

A single count supports this clone. This chain joins TRBV6-4 and TRBJ2-1, with 8 bases that match TRBD2. Germline CDR1 and CDR2: MRHNA and SNTAGT. The V and J ends lost 0 bases and 6 bases, in that order; junction bases with no gene match: 4. The CDR3 loop spans 15 amino acids. The CDR3 DNA follows: TGTGCCAGCAGTGACTCGACAGCGGGAGCCAATGAGCAGTTCTTC. Residues: CASSDSTAGANEQFF.

J is TRBJ2-3 and V is TRBV7-2; D remains unclear. Per the germline V gene, CDR1 is SGHTA and CDR2 is FQGNSA. The CDR3 length is 15 residues. The ends were cut back, 5 bases at V and 0 bases at J, with 12 bases in the middle. CDR3 region: CASSTPATSTDTQYF. CDR3 sequence (DNA): TGTGCCAGCAGCACCCCCGCCACTAGCACAGATACGCAGTATTTT.

The chain joins TRBV7-2 to TRBJ1-2; no firm D call. The CDR3 consists of 12 residues. Trimming pared 5 bases from V and 5 bases from J, leaving 9 bases between. CDR1 SGHTA and CDR2 FQGNSA come from the germline V gene. CDR3 loop: CASSPDSYGYTF. The CDR3 nucleotides are TGTGCCAGCAGCCCGGACTCTTATGGCTACACCTTC.

This sequence joins TRBV7-9 and TRBJ1-2, with 8 nucleotides matching TRBD1. Germline CDR1 and CDR2: SEHNR and FQNEAQ (reference sequence). The CDR3 is 15 amino acids. V gave up 4 bases and J gave up 7 bases; unmatched junction bases: 11. The DNA of the CDR3 is TGTGCCAGCAGCTCCCAAGCACAGGGGGGAGGTGGCTACACCTTC. This sequence encodes CASSSQAQGGGGYTF.

The chain is built from TRBV5-5 and TRBJ2-3, with 7 bases that match TRBD2. The germline V gene has CDR1 SGHKS and CDR2 YYEKEE (reference sequence). Unmatched junction bases numbered 10, after V lost 0 bases and J lost 0 bases. There are 18 residues in the CDR3. For the CDR3, the DNA is TGTGCCAGCAGCTTGGGGGCGAGCGGGATACCTAGCACAGATACGCAGTATTTT. It codes for CASSLGASGIPSTDTQYF. The whole variable domain, filled in from reference TRBV5-5 and TRBJ2-3, reads DAGVTQSPTHLIKTRGQQVTLRCSPISGHKSVSWYQQVLGQGPQFIFQYYEKEERGRGNFPDRFSARQFPNYSSELNVNALLLGDSALYLCASSLGASGIPSTDTQYFGPGTRLTVL.

The chain has TRBV10-3 and TRBJ2-1, with D perhaps matching TRBD2 (6 bases). The ends were cut back, 2 bases at V and 5 bases at J, with 10 bases in the middle. CDR3 length equals 14 residues. Looked up from germline, CDR1 is ENHRY and CDR2 is SYGVKD. The CDR3 DNA is TGTGCCATCAGTGAGGCGGGACCCGACAATGAGCAGTTCTTC. Its translation is CAISEAGPDNEQFF.

V is TRBV19 and J is TRBJ1-2; TRBD1 aligns across 7 bases. Germline CDR1 is LNHDA and CDR2 is SQIVND (reference sequence). The CDR3 sequence is 15 residues long. With 3 bases clipped from V and 3 bases from J, the junction kept 7 bases outside the gene matches. The CDR3 nucleotides are TGTGCCAGTAGTATGGACAGGCAACCCCACTATGGCTACACCTTC. Protein product: CASSMDRQPHYGYTF. Variable domain in full (rest from reference TRBV19 and TRBJ1-2): DGGITQSPKYLFRKEGQNVTLSCEQNLNHDAMYWYRQDPGQGLRLIYYSQIVNDFQKGDIAEGYSVSREKKESFPLTVTSAQKNPTAFYLCASSMDRQPHYGYTFGSGTRLTVV.

The gene calls are TRBV2 and TRBJ1-2, with 8 bases lining up with TRBD1. This CDR3 comprises 14 residues. The germline CDR1 and CDR2 sequences are SNHLY and FYNNEI. The J segment lost 5 bases and the V segment lost 5 bases, leaving 7 bases of the junction unmatched. The CDR3 DNA sequence: TGTGCCAGCAGTCCACAGGGGGTTGGGTATGGCTACACCTTC. Its protein is CASSPQGVGYGYTF.

This chain uses TRBV12-3 or TRBV12-4 with TRBJ1-2; D is undetermined. V lost 4 bases to trimming and J lost 5 bases, with 8 bases between them. This CDR3 spans 12 amino acids. This CDR3 is CASSYRQYGYTF. The CDR3 region has the DNA TGTGCCAGCAGTTACCGTCAGTATGGCTACACCTTC.